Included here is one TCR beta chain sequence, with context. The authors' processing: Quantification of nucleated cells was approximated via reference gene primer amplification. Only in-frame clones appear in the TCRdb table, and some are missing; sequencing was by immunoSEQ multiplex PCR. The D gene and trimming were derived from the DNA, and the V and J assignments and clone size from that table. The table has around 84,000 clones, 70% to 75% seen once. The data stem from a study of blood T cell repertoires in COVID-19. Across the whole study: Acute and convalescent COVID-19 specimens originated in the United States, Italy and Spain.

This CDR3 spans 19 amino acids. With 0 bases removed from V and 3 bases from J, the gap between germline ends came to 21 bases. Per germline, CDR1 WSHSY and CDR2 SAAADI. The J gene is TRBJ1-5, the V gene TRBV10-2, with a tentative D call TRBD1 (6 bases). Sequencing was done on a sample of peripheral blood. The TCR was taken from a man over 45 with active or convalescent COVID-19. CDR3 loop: CASSESPATPGAYNQPQHF. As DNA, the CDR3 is TGCGCCAGCAGTGAGTCCCCCGCAACACCAGGGGCTTACAATCAGCCCCAGCATTTT.